The clone carrying this T cell receptor beta chain has at least ten counts. V gave up 7 bases and J gave up 4 bases; unmatched junction bases: 3. This CDR3 spans 13 amino acids. CDR1 KGHDR and CDR2 SFDVKD come from the germline V gene. The entry originates in a study of T cells after yellow fever vaccination. A single record per CDR3 protein comes from TCRdb applying MiXCR to the 5' RACE reads. The repertoire holds under 250,000 distinct CDR3 sequences, roughly 3.3% seen once, with 3.2% in the top ten. This receptor was taken from a young man who received the YFV17D yellow fever vaccine. The sample consisted of CD4+ T cells sorted from PBMCs, taken 10 days after the yellow fever booster vaccination. The chain recombines TRBV24-1 with TRBJ1-1, with 9 bases matching TRBD1. The CDR3 is CATRETGGTEAFF. CDR3 nucleotides: TGTGCCACCAGAGAGACAGGGGGCACTGAAGCTTTCTTT.